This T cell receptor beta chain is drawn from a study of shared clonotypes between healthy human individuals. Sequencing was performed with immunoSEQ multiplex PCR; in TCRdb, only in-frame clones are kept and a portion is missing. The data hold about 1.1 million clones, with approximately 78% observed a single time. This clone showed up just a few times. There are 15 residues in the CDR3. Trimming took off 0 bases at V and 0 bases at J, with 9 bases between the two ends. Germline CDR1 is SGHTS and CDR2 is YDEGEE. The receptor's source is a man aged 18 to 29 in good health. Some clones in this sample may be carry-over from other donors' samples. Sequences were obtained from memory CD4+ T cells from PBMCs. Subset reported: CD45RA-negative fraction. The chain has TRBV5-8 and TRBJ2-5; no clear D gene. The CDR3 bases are TGTGCCAGCAGCTTGGGCCAGGTCGACCAAGAGACCCAGTACTTC. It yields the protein CASSLGQVDQETQYF. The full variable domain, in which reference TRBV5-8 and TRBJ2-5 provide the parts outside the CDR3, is EAGVTQSPTHLIKTRGQQATLRCSPISGHTSVYWYQQALGLGLQFLLWYDEGEERNRGNFPPRFSGRQFPNYSSELNVNALELEDSALYLCASSLGQVDQETQYFGPGTRLLVL.